This T cell receptor (beta chain) was sequenced for a study of response to subunit inactivated influenza vaccine. General study findings and limits: Authors suggested each seasonal flu vaccination may recruit only limited numbers of new T cells.

V was trimmed by 6 bases and J by 3 bases, leaving 18 bases between them. The CDR3 length is 14 residues. Germline assignment: CDR1 DFQATT and CDR2 SNEGSKA (reference sequence). TCRdb analysed the RT-PCR reads with MiXCR anew, one entry per CDR3 protein. The sample records under 550,000 distinct CDR3 sequences, roughly 8.2% being singletons. This clonotype was detected ten times or more. Antigen: not known. The sequence came from a man between 45 and 75 years old who received an inactivated influenza vaccine. The V gene is TRBV20-1, the J gene TRBJ2-7; D is possibly TRBD2 (5 bases). This specimen consisted of PBMCs from blood, obtained about 24 months after vaccination. CDR3 nucleotide sequence: TGCAGTGCGACCGCACCTCGGGATAGCTACGAGCAGTACTTC. Protein product: CSATAPRDSYEQYF.